Below, 21 T cell receptor beta chains from the same sample are listed, as sequenced in a study of blood T cell repertoires in COVID-19. TCRdb keeps only in-frame clones here, not all; method: immunoSEQ multiplex PCR. This sample carries some 150,000 clones, about four fifths of them seen once, and the ten largest clones take more than 5%. The source material was PBMCs or T cells enriched from blood (not recorded which). These receptors originate from a woman aged 45-59 years who had been exposed to COVID-19.

The chain joins TRBV29-1 to TRBJ2-7; the match to TRBD2 covers 13 bases. The J segment lost 4 bases and the V segment lost 0 bases, leaving 3 bases of the junction unmatched. Germline lookup yields CDR1 SQVTM and CDR2 ANQGSEA. The CDR3 runs to 15 residues. CDR3 sequence: CSVEDGTSGTYEQYF. The DNA of the CDR3 is TGCAGCGTTGAAGACGGGACTAGCGGGACGTACGAGCAGTACTTC.

The genes are TRBV12-3 or TRBV12-4 and TRBJ1-3; D gene unclear. The CDR3 is 12 residues long. Trimming removed 3 bases at V and 3 bases at J, with 3 bases between. CDR3 sequence reads: CASSFFGNTIYF. CDR3 DNA sequence: TGTGCCAGCAGTTTCTTTGGAAACACCATATATTTT.

This rearrangement joins TRBV16 to TRBJ1-5, with TRBD1 identical over 7 bases. V was pared by 2 bases and J by 0 bases, with 4 bases of the junction left unmatched. CDR1 KGHSY and CDR2 FQNENV come from the germline V gene. This CDR3 comprises 16 residues. CDR3: CASSQQTGDSNQPQHF. The DNA for the CDR3 is TGTGCCAGCAGCCAACAAACAGGGGATAGCAATCAGCCCCAGCATTTT.

This chain uses TRBV19 with TRBJ1-5; 9 bases align to TRBD1. The CDR3 has 16 amino acids. J was trimmed by 6 bases and V by 8 bases; bases with no gene match: 14. Germline V CDR1 and CDR2: LNHDA, SQIVND (reference sequence). CDR3 sequence: CASSPGGLGQGQPQHF. CDR3 bases: TGTGCCAGTTCTCCGGGAGGGTTGGGACAGGGTCAGCCCCAGCATTTT.

The chain recombines TRBV6-6 with TRBJ1-6; D might be TRBD1 (6 bases). Germline CDR1 MNHNY, CDR2 SVGAGI (reference sequence). This CDR3 has 15 residues. V was clipped by 5 bases and J by 5 bases, with 13 bases between them. As DNA, the CDR3 is TGTGCCAGCAGTCGCCCGACAGGTGATAATTCACCCCTCCACTTT. It yields the protein CASSRPTGDNSPLHF.

V usage is TRBV9 and J usage is TRBJ2-3, with 13 bases lining up with TRBD2. The germline V gene encodes CDR1 SGDLS and CDR2 YYNGEE. Trimming at V came to 4 bases and at J to 8 bases, leaving 7 bases not matched to a gene. CDR3 size: 15 residues. The CDR3, as DNA: TGTGCCAGCAGCCCCGGACTAGCGGGGGTTAGTACGCAGTATTTT. Protein sequence: CASSPGLAGVSTQYF. Variable domain in full (rest from reference TRBV9 and TRBJ2-3): DSGVTQTPKHLITATGQRVTLRCSPRSGDLSVYWYQQSLDQGLQFLIQYYNGEERAKGNILERFSAQQFPDLHSELNLSSLELGDSALYFCASSPGLAGVSTQYFGPGTRLTVL.

The genes are TRBV6-2 or TRBV6-3 and TRBJ1-5; D gene uncertain. CDR1 is MNHEY, CDR2 SVGEGT, per germline. Deletions cut 5 bases from V and 6 bases from J, with 14 bases between. This CDR3 comprises 14 residues. CDR3 bases: TGTGCCAGCAGTCCGCTGTTTGCGGGTCAGCCCCAGCATTTT. It codes for CASSPLFAGQPQHF.

V usage is TRBV4-3 and J usage is TRBJ1-2, with a weak D call TRBD1 (6 bases). The germline CDR1 and CDR2 sequences are LGHNA and YSLEER. Trimming stripped 4 bases from V and 4 bases from J, with 16 bases between. The CDR3 has 15 residues. The CDR3 reads CASSPGGPGIYGYTF. CDR3 sequence (DNA): TGCGCCAGCAGCCCTGGGGGCCCAGGAATCTATGGCTACACCTTC.

The rearrangement uses TRBV10-1 and TRBJ2-7, with TRBD2 matching over 13 bases. CDR3 size: 15 residues. Germline values: CDR1 WNHNN, CDR2 SYGVQD (reference sequence). J gave up 3 bases and V 2 bases, and 1 base lay outside the gene matches. The CDR3 is CASSEGLAGVYEQYF. CDR3 in DNA: TGCGCCAGCAGTGAGGGACTAGCGGGAGTCTACGAGCAGTACTTC.

The chain recombines TRBV6-5 with TRBJ2-7; 10 bases fit TRBD2. With 6 bases clipped from V and 7 bases from J, the junction kept 6 bases outside the gene matches. In germline, CDR1 is MNHEY, CDR2 SVGAGI. CDR3 length: 13 residues. The CDR3 reads CASSPAGGPEQYF. The CDR3 coding sequence is TGTGCCAGCAGCCCAGCGGGGGGGCCTGAGCAGTACTTC.

The chain uses TRBV3-1 (or the pseudogene TRBV3-2) and TRBJ2-3; a weak D match, TRBD2 (6 bases). The CDR3 is made up of 15 amino acids. Deletions cut 6 bases from V and 5 bases from J, with 18 bases between. Germline V gene data show CDR1 as LGHDT and CDR2 as YNNKEL (reference sequence). The CDR3: CASSVGGFGGDTQYF. The CDR3 nucleotides are TGTGCCAGCAGTGTCGGGGGTTTTGGGGGAGATACGCAGTATTTT.

The CDR3 DNA is TGTGCCAGCAGGGGCCTTTATAGCAATCAGCCCCAGCATTTT. It is translated as CASRGLYSNQPQHF. The chain links TRBV27 to TRBJ1-5; no clear D gene. Germline CDR1 MNHEY, CDR2 SMNVEV (reference sequence). The V gene lost 6 bases and the J gene lost 0 bases, with 9 bases spanning the gap. This CDR3 is 14 amino acids long.

This chain links TRBV6-5 with TRBJ2-7; 7 bases are shared with TRBD1. Germline loops: CDR1 MNHEY, CDR2 SVGAGI. V lost 6 bases, J lost 2 bases, and 4 bases stayed unmatched. The CDR3 is 13 amino acids. As DNA, the CDR3 is TGTGCCAGCAGCCGGGACAGTGCCTACGAGCAGTACTTC. It specifies CASSRDSAYEQYF.

The chain carries TRBV3-1 (or the pseudogene TRBV3-2) and TRBJ2-7, with D tentatively TRBD1 (5 bases). Per the germline V gene, CDR1 is LGHDT and CDR2 is YNNKEL (reference sequence). There are 13 residues in the CDR3. The ends were cut back, 2 bases at V and 7 bases at J, with 12 bases in the middle. The CDR3 DNA reads TGTGCCAGCAGCCAAAGGACGACAGTTGAGCAGTACTTC. Its protein is CASSQRTTVEQYF.

This sequence joins TRBV7-2 and TRBJ1-6; D is ambiguous. Between the trimmed V and J ends, which lost 5 bases and 7 bases, there was a span of 15 bases. The CDR3 sequence is 15 residues long. Germline V CDR1 and CDR2: SGHTA, FQGNSA. The DNA for the CDR3 is TGTGCCAGCAGCCCCGCCAGGTCGGGGAATTCACCCCTCCACTTT. Protein product: CASSPARSGNSPLHF.

CDR3 residues: CSVGVGAYGYTF. The CDR3 nucleotides are TGCAGCGTTGGGGTAGGGGCATATGGCTACACCTTC. The genes are TRBV29-1 and TRBJ1-2; tentative D call: TRBD1 (5 bases). Germline V gene data show CDR1 as SQVTM and CDR2 as ANQGSEA. CDR3 length: 12 residues. V lost 4 bases and J 5 bases, leaving 11 bases between the germline ends.

This chain connects TRBV6-5 to TRBJ1-1, with unresolved D. This CDR3 has 14 amino acids. In germline, CDR1 is MNHEY, CDR2 SVGAGI. Trimming left V 8 bases short and J 3 bases short, with 16 bases between. The CDR3 DNA reads TGTGCCAGCGGCCCGACGGGGTGGGACACTGAAGCTTTCTTT. Protein: CASGPTGWDTEAFF.

The J gene is TRBJ2-3, the V gene TRBV24-1, with D perhaps matching TRBD1 (5 bases). The CDR3 loop spans 13 amino acids. The germline gives CDR1 KGHDR, CDR2 SFDVKD. Between the trimmed V and J ends, which lost 5 bases and 8 bases, there was a span of 13 bases. The CDR3 sequence is CATSAQGGFTQYF. CDR3 bases: TGTGCCACCAGTGCCCAGGGCGGTTTTACGCAGTATTTT.

The chain combines TRBV13 with TRBJ2-5; 10 bases agree with TRBD1. Germline V CDR1 and CDR2: PRHDT, FYEKMQ (reference sequence). This CDR3 is built from 17 residues. Losses at the gene ends were 5 bases for V and 3 bases for J; bases not matched to a gene: 12. The CDR3 protein is CASSRRLTGGVKETQYF. The CDR3 nucleotides are TGTGCCAGCAGCCGAAGATTGACAGGGGGCGTGAAAGAGACCCAGTACTTC.

This clone was observed a single time. This rearrangement joins TRBV27 to TRBJ2-7, with 8 bases fitting TRBD1. Germline V CDR1 and CDR2: MNHEY, SMNVEV (reference sequence). V was pared by 6 bases and J by 3 bases, with 7 bases of the junction left unmatched. The CDR3 consists of 14 residues. This CDR3 reads CASRMTGANYEQYF. In DNA form, the CDR3 reads TGTGCCAGCAGGATGACAGGGGCTAACTACGAGCAGTACTTC.

The V and J genes are TRBV29-1 and TRBJ2-7; possible D gene TRBD1, 6 bases. Germline assignment: CDR1 SQVTM and CDR2 ANQGSEA. Trimming removed 6 bases at V and 2 bases at J, with 14 bases between. The CDR3 totals 13 residues. CDR3: CSVSPGQPYEQYF. The CDR3 DNA follows: TGCAGCGTCAGTCCTGGACAGCCCTACGAGCAGTACTTC.